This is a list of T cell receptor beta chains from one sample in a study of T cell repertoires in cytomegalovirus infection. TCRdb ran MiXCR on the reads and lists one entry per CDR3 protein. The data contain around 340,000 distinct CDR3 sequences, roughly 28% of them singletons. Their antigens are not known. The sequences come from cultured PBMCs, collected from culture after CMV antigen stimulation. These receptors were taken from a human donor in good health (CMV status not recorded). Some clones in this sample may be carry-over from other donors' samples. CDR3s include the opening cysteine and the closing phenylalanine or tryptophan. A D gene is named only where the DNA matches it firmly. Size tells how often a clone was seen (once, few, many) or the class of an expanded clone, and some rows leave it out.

CDR3: CASSRYPQGVVYGYTF
DNA: TGTGCCAGCAGCCGTTACCCCCAGGGGGTGGTCTATGGCTACACCTTC
size: many
length: 16
V: TRBV6-1
J: TRBJ1-2
D: TRBD1

CDR3: CASSFAGELFF
DNA: TGTGCCAGCAGTTTCGCCGGGGAGCTGTTTTTT
size: -
length: 11
V: TRBV12-3/TRBV12-4
J: TRBJ2-2
D: -

CDR3: CASSQDKKGGMNTEAFF
DNA: TGCGCCAGCAGCCAAGATAAAAAGGGAGGGATGAACACTGAAGCTTTCTTT
size: -
length: 17
V: TRBV4-1
J: TRBJ1-1
D: -

CDR3: CASSLVGTGGVNQPQHF
DNA: TGTGCCAGCAGCTTAGTGGGGACAGGGGGCGTCAATCAGCCCCAGCATTTT
size: -
length: 17
V: TRBV7-2
J: TRBJ1-5
D: TRBD1

CDR3: CASSHDRIGNTIYF
DNA: TGTGCCAGCAGCCATGACAGGATCGGAAACACCATATATTTT
size: -
length: 14
V: TRBV7-2
J: TRBJ1-3
D: -

CDR3: CASGRTAGGLNEQFF
DNA: TGTGCCAGCGGAAGGACTGCGGGAGGGCTCAATGAGCAGTTCTTC
size: -
length: 15
V: TRBV6-1
J: TRBJ2-1
D: TRBD2

CDR3: CAIKQAQQETQYF
DNA: TGTGCCATAAAACAAGCGCAACAAGAGACCCAGTACTTC
size: few
length: 13
V: TRBV10-3
J: TRBJ2-5
D: -

CDR3: CASSLTSGQSSYEQYF
DNA: TGTGCCAGCAGCTTGACTAGCGGTCAGAGCTCCTACGAGCAGTACTTC
size: few
length: 16
V: TRBV7-2
J: TRBJ2-7
D: TRBD2

CDR3: CAWSSDRTNEKLFF
DNA: TGTGCCTGGAGTTCGGACAGAACGAATGAAAAACTGTTTTTT
size: -
length: 14
V: TRBV30
J: TRBJ1-4
D: -

CDR3: CASSLGGNQNTGELFF
DNA: TGCGCCAGCAGCTTGGGAGGGAACCAGAACACCGGGGAGCTGTTTTTT
size: -
length: 16
V: TRBV5-1
J: TRBJ2-2
D: -

CDR3: CASSPAGRTSGNTIYF
DNA: TGTGCCAGTAGTCCCGCGGGCAGGACCTCTGGAAACACCATATATTTT
size: -
length: 16
V: TRBV19
J: TRBJ1-3
D: -

CDR3: CASSLDRAPEAFF
DNA: TGTGCCAGCAGCTTAGACAGGGCACCTGAAGCTTTCTTT
size: -
length: 13
V: TRBV11-2
J: TRBJ1-1
D: -

CDR3: CASSSIRTRGGLVNEQFF
DNA: TGTGCCAGCAGCTCCATCCGGACTAGAGGGGGCCTCGTAAATGAGCAGTTCTTC
size: -
length: 18
V: TRBV11-2
J: TRBJ2-1
D: -

CDR3: CASSLGSGGTDTQYF
DNA: TGTGCCAGCAGCTTAGGATCCGGGGGCACAGATACGCAGTATTTT
size: -
length: 15
V: TRBV7-6
J: TRBJ2-3
D: -